The T cell receptor beta chain described here comes from a study of blood T cell repertoires in COVID-19. Turning to the study itself: Samples came from the United States, Italy and Spain, spanning acute and convalescent COVID-19. The cDNA or gDNA used as material had been derived from T cells, B-cell-depleted T cells, or PBMCs.

Source study methods: Reference gene primers were amplified, and this amplification served to estimate nucleated cell counts. Method: immunoSEQ multiplex PCR; TCRdb's copy keeps in-frame clones and lacks some. The D gene and trimming were derived from the DNA, and the V and J assignments and clone size from that table. The sample consists of over 300,000 clones, roughly 90% of them appearing once. V shed 7 bases and J shed 5 bases, with 8 bases lying between them. CDR3 length: 12 amino acids. Per germline, CDR1 LNHDA and CDR2 SQIVND (reference sequence). The specimen was peripheral blood. This sequence originates from a man younger than 35 with active or convalescent COVID-19. This rearrangement joins TRBV19 to TRBJ1-4; D is unclear. This CDR3 is CASTRTNEKLFF. The DNA of the CDR3 is TGTGCCAGTACTCGTACAAATGAAAAACTGTTTTTT.